What follows are 13 T cell receptor beta chains derived from one specimen sequenced in a study of blood T cell repertoires in COVID-19. The protocol was immunoSEQ multiplex PCR, while the TCRdb copy is restricted to in-frame clones and leaves out a portion. The sample yields around 140,000 clones, 81% seen once. Sequencing used peripheral blood. The receptors here all came from a human donor in a cohort sampled during active COVID-19.

The chain carries TRBV28 and TRBJ1-2, with 7 bases that match TRBD1. The germline CDR1 and CDR2 sequences are MDHEN and SYDVKM. The CDR3 length is 13 residues. Trimming cost V 4 bases and J 3 bases; bases outside gene matches: 2. CDR3 sequence: CASSSGTDYGYTF. The DNA for the CDR3 is TGTGCCAGCAGTTCAGGGACAGACTATGGCTACACCTTC.

The V call is TRBV5-1, the J call TRBJ2-5; 9 bases align to TRBD2. The V gene's germline CDR1 is SGHRS and CDR2 YFSETQ. This CDR3 contains 16 residues. The V and J ends lost 4 bases and 0 bases, in that order; junction bases with no gene match: 7. This CDR3 is CASSQTAGGNQETQYF. The CDR3 nucleotides are TGCGCCAGCAGCCAAACGGCGGGAGGGAACCAAGAGACCCAGTACTTC. Based on the CDR3 plus reference TRBV5-1 and TRBJ2-5, the full variable domain is KAGVTQTPRYLIKTRGQQVTLSCSPISGHRSVSWYQQTPGQGLQFLFEYFSETQRNKGNFPGRFSGRQFSNSRSEMNVSTLELGDSALYLCASSQTAGGNQETQYFGPGTRLLVL.

V usage is TRBV6-5 and J usage is TRBJ2-7; the match to TRBD1 covers 7 bases. Germline V gene sequence: CDR1 MNHEY, CDR2 SVGAGI. The CDR3 contains 13 residues. V was clipped by 6 bases and J by 5 bases; unmatched bases: 7. CDR3 sequence (DNA): TGTGCCAGCAGGCAGACAGGGTCGGACGAGCAGTACTTC. As protein: CASRQTGSDEQYF.

This clone was recorded only once. The chain carries TRBV7-8 and TRBJ1-1; D perhaps matches TRBD1 (5 bases). CDR3 length equals 15 residues. V was shortened by 5 bases and J by 5 bases, with 18 bases between the two germline ends. Germline V lookup: CDR1 SGHVS, CDR2 FQNEAQ. CDR3 coding DNA: TGTGCCAGCAGCCCCTGGGGGGGGAAGGAGACTGAAGCTTTCTTT. Protein sequence: CASSPWGGKETEAFF.

This chain links TRBV19 with TRBJ2-7; TRBD1 aligns across 8 bases. The CDR3 spans 15 residues. J gave up 0 bases and V 4 bases, and 5 bases lay outside the gene matches. Germline CDR1 LNHDA, CDR2 SQIVND (reference sequence). CDR3 region: CASSKGDRFSYEQYF. The CDR3 DNA sequence: TGTGCCAGTAGTAAAGGGGACAGGTTCTCCTACGAGCAGTACTTC.

The chain has TRBV12-3 or TRBV12-4 and TRBJ1-1; 9 bases are shared with TRBD1. The CDR3 totals 13 residues. Trimming cost V 7 bases and J 4 bases; bases outside gene matches: 4. The DNA for the CDR3 is TGTGCCAGCATCGCGACAGGGGGCACTGAAGCTTTCTTT. Protein: CASIATGGTEAFF.

The V gene is TRBV7-9, the J gene TRBJ2-3, with 7 bases identical to TRBD1. This CDR3 has 16 amino acids. V was pared by 3 bases and J by 1 base, with 7 bases of the junction left unmatched. Germline CDR1 SEHNR, CDR2 FQNEAQ (reference sequence). In DNA form, the CDR3 reads TGTGCCAGCAGCTTCCAACAGGGGTGGGGCACAGATACGCAGTATTTT. Encoded protein: CASSFQQGWGTDTQYF.

The rearrangement links TRBV5-1 to TRBJ1-6, with 8 bases lining up with TRBD1. The germline V gene encodes CDR1 SGHRS and CDR2 YFSETQ. With V trimmed by 2 bases and J by 7 bases, 8 bases remained unmatched. The CDR3 extends over 16 amino acids. CDR3 region: CASSFKTRGPNSPLHF. Written as DNA, the CDR3 is TGCGCCAGCAGCTTCAAGACCAGGGGGCCCAATTCACCCCTCCACTTT.

The rearrangement joins TRBV5-6 to TRBJ1-5, with no clear D. CDR1 is SGHDT, CDR2 YYEEEE, per germline. Trimming took off 1 base at V and 6 bases at J, with 5 bases between the two ends. There are 12 residues in the CDR3. CDR3 residues: CASSLSGQPQHF. CDR3 sequence (DNA): TGTGCCAGCAGCTTGTCCGGTCAGCCCCAGCATTTT.

The rearrangement joins TRBV6-2 or TRBV6-3 to TRBJ2-7, with 9 positions matching TRBD2. The junction had 2 bases not matched to a gene; V was cut back by 4 bases and J by 4 bases. The CDR3 has 13 amino acids. Germline CDR1 MNHEY, CDR2 SVGEGT. The CDR3 nucleotides are TGTGCCAGCAGTTTAGCGGGAGCTTACGAGCAGTACTTC. Encoded protein: CASSLAGAYEQYF.

The chain links TRBV6-5 to TRBJ1-6; D remains ambiguous. CDR1 is MNHEY, CDR2 SVGAGI, per germline. This CDR3 is 12 amino acids long. V was pared by 6 bases and J by 11 bases, with 11 bases between. The CDR3 DNA is TGTGCCAGCAGGGTGGGAGAGGCACCCCTCCACTTT. Translation: CASRVGEAPLHF.

The chain carries TRBV7-8 and TRBJ2-7; 10 nucleotides agree with TRBD1. J gave up 7 bases and V 10 bases, and 13 bases lay outside the gene matches. CDR3 length equals 14 residues. The germline V gene encodes CDR1 SGHVS and CDR2 FQNEAQ. The CDR3 loop is CATRAGTGVGEQYF. The CDR3 nucleotides read TGTGCCACTAGGGCCGGGACAGGGGTTGGTGAGCAGTACTTC.

Only a few counts were recorded for this clone. The chain is built from TRBV11-2 and TRBJ2-7, with a tentative D call TRBD1 (6 bases). From germline, CDR1 is SGHAT and CDR2 FQNNGV. Deletions cut 5 bases from V and 1 base from J, with 12 bases between. The CDR3 consists of 14 residues. The CDR3 sequence: CASSPWTASYEQYF. The CDR3 DNA reads as TGTGCCAGCAGCCCATGGACAGCTTCCTACGAGCAGTACTTC.